The 10 T cell receptor beta chains in this list originate from one sample, sequenced in a study of CD8 T cells in Susac syndrome. Reverse transcription used roughly 0.45 to 1 ug RNA and random hexamers. TCRdb re-derived calls from the immunoSEQ multiplex PCR reads in MiXCR, one entry per CDR3 protein. The data contain about 53,000 distinct CDR3 sequences, roughly 94% of them seen just once; the ten biggest clones take up less than 0.9%. Sequencing input: CD8+ T cells from PBMCs. Receptors were obtained from a human donor with Susac syndrome.

The CDR3 DNA reads TGCAGCGTAGCCCCCGGGACACTCTCCTACAATGAGCAGTTCTTC. It codes for CSVAPGTLSYNEQFF. The V call is TRBV29-1, the J call TRBJ2-1, with a possible D match to TRBD1 (6 bases). This CDR3 contains 15 residues. Trimming shortened V by 6 bases and J by 0 bases, and 15 bases separated the two germline ends. Germline V gene lookup returns CDR1 SQVTM and CDR2 ANQGSEA.

V is TRBV30 and J is TRBJ2-1; a possible D gene is TRBD2 (5 bases). The V gene lost 0 bases and the J gene lost 8 bases, with 11 bases spanning the gap. This CDR3 is built from 13 residues. Germline CDR1 reads GTSNPN; CDR2 reads SVGIG (reference sequence). The CDR3 DNA sequence: TGTGCCTGGAGTGTAGGTGGAGGCGATGAGCAGTTCTTC. Translation: CAWSVGGGDEQFF.

The chain combines TRBV5-6 with TRBJ2-7; D gene ambiguous. Trimming left V 0 bases short and J 6 bases short, with 7 bases between. Germline V gene lookup returns CDR1 SGHDT and CDR2 YYEEEE. This CDR3 spans 12 amino acids. The chain's CDR3 is CASSLGGSEQYF. CDR3 bases: TGTGCCAGCAGCTTGGGGGGAAGCGAGCAGTACTTC.

The CDR3 loop reads CATSRGRRGSNQPQHF. The CDR3 bases are TGTGCCACCAGCAGAGGACGAAGGGGAAGCAATCAGCCCCAGCATTTT. This chain uses TRBV15 with TRBJ1-5; D is perhaps TRBD1 (5 bases). Trimming removed 1 base from V and 1 base from J, with 11 bases in between. This CDR3 contains 16 residues. CDR1 and CDR2 from the germline V gene are LNHNV and YYDKDF (reference sequence).

This chain's CDR3 is CASSRGQGKNIQYF. The CDR3 DNA follows: TGTGCCAGCAGCCGGGGACAGGGCAAAAACATTCAGTACTTC. The chain has TRBV13 and TRBJ2-4; 9 bases match TRBD1. Per germline, CDR1 PRHDT and CDR2 FYEKMQ (reference sequence). V was pared by 5 bases and J by 3 bases, with 2 bases of the junction left unmatched. The CDR3 contains 14 residues.

The genes are TRBV20-1 and TRBJ2-5; tentatively, D is TRBD1 (6 bases). Germline V gene data show CDR1 as DFQATT and CDR2 as SNEGSKA (reference sequence). Trimming pared 6 bases from V and 2 bases from J, leaving 19 bases between. This CDR3 has 15 amino acids. The CDR3 DNA is TGCAGTGCCACCATTAAGGGGGAGATACAAGAGACCCAGTACTTC. Its protein product is CSATIKGEIQETQYF.

The chain has TRBV20-1 and TRBJ2-1; 8 bases are shared with TRBD2. The CDR3 runs 15 residues. The V and J ends lost 0 bases and 4 bases, in that order; junction bases with no gene match: 5. Germline V gives CDR1 DFQATT, CDR2 SNEGSKA (reference sequence). CDR3 region: CSAREAGTRYNEQFF. In DNA, the CDR3 is TGCAGTGCTAGAGAGGCCGGGACTAGGTACAATGAGCAGTTCTTC.

This chain uses TRBV12-3 or TRBV12-4 with TRBJ2-5, with TRBD2 matching 10 bases. This CDR3 has 17 amino acids. The J segment lost 1 base and the V segment lost 6 bases, leaving 11 bases of the junction unmatched. The CDR3 sequence: CASSPPASGGLQETQYF. The CDR3 DNA sequence: TGTGCCAGCAGCCCACCCGCTAGCGGGGGCCTCCAAGAGACCCAGTACTTC.

The chain is built from TRBV20-1 and TRBJ1-5; 7 bases match TRBD1. The CDR3 spans 14 residues. Trimming at V came to 6 bases and at J to 2 bases, leaving 7 bases not matched to a gene. In germline, CDR1 is DFQATT, CDR2 SNEGSKA (reference sequence). The CDR3 coding sequence is TGCAGTGCCAAGACAGGGTCGGGCAATCAGCCCCAGCATTTT. This sequence encodes CSAKTGSGNQPQHF.

The V call is TRBV7-8, the J call TRBJ2-1, with TRBD2 identical over 9 bases. V trimming: 3 bases; J trimming: 5 bases; junction bases outside the gene matches: 5. Germline values: CDR1 SGHVS, CDR2 FQNEAQ. The length of the CDR3 is 15 residues. The CDR3 DNA is TGTGCCAGCAGCTTCCTAGCGGGACCAAACAATGAGCAGTTCTTC. Translating it yields CASSFLAGPNNEQFF.